In its sample, the clone carrying this T cell receptor beta chain was seen many times. What it binds is not known. This sample was taken from a study of T-cell reconstitution after alpha-beta-depleted transplantation in children. Unique molecular identifiers were incorporated during preparation of the TCRbeta library. Each CDR3 protein is one row after TCRdb ran MiXCR on the PCR reads. The sample consists of a few hundred thousand distinct CDR3 sequences, around 10% of them appearing once. Study-wide results and caveats: Where alpha-beta T cells came from about two months after transplant was reportedly several hundred expanded graft clones. Recipient T cells and thymic progenitors that survived gave rise to the high TCRbeta diversity observed at day 60 in some patients. When one year had passed after transplant, most T-cell counts and diversity came from newly produced T cells.

The starting material was PBMCs, obtained before TCRalphabeta/CD19-depleted stem cell transplant. This receptor was obtained from a boy under three years old with acute myeloid leukemia, due to receive a stem cell transplant.

The CDR3 reads CASSLAGQVNQPQHF. The CDR3 region has the DNA TGTGCCAGCAGCTTAGCTGGACAGGTGAATCAGCCCCAGCATTTT. The V call is TRBV7-2, the J call TRBJ1-5, with 7 nucleotides matching TRBD1. This CDR3 is 15 amino acids long. V lost 0 bases, J lost 4 bases, and 3 bases stayed unmatched. Germline-derived CDR1 and CDR2 are SGHTA and FQGNSA. Using reference TRBV7-2 and TRBJ1-5 for the parts outside the CDR3, the full variable domain is GAGVSQSPSNKVTEKGKDVELRCDPISGHTALYWYRQSLGQGLEFLIYFQGNSAPDKSGLPSDRFSAERTGGSVSTLTIQRTQQEDSAVYLCASSLAGQVNQPQHFGDGTRLSIL.